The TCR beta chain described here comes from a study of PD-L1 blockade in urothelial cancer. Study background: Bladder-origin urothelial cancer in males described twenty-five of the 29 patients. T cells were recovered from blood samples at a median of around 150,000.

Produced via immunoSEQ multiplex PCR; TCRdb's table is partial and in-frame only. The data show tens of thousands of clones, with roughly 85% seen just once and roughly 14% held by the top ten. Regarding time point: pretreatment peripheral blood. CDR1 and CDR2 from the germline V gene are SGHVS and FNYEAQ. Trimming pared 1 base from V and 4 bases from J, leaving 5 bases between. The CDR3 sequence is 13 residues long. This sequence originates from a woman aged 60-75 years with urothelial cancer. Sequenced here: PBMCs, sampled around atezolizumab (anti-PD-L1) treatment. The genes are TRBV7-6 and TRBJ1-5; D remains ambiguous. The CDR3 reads CASSLGRNQPQHF. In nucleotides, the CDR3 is TGTGCCAGCAGCTTAGGCAGGAATCAGCCCCAGCATTTT.